The rows below give T cell receptor beta chains drawn from one sample of a study of identical twins. TCRdb reprocessed the 5' RACE reads via MiXCR and lists one record per CDR3 protein. Among 1.5 million to 2 million distinct CDR3 sequences listed, 32% were seen once. The specimen sequenced was cord blood. The receptor set was obtained from a newborn girl in good health. CDR3s include the opening cysteine and the closing phenylalanine or tryptophan. D genes are given only for firm matches. Size is stated for part of the rows, as once, few or many counts, or as a class when the clone is expanded.

- - TRBJ2-7 TRBV20-1 TGCAGTGCTAGGAGGCAGAGCTCCTACAATGAGCAGTACTTC CSARRQSSYNEQYF
TRBD2 many TRBJ2-7 TRBV7-2 TGTGCCAGCAGCTTAAGGGGACTAGCCCTTGGTTACGAGCAGTACTTC CASSLRGLALGYEQYF
- - TRBJ2-5 TRBV29-1 TGCAGCGCGAATTTAGGGCAAGAGACCCAGTACTTC CSANLGQETQYF
TRBD1 - TRBJ1-1 TRBV29-1 TGCAGCTCAGGGACAGGGAACACTGAAGCTTTCTTT CSSGTGNTEAFF
- - TRBJ1-1 TRBV12-3/TRBV12-4 TGTGCCAGCAGTCGGAAGACCGGGACGGAAGCTTTCTTT CASSRKTGTEAFF
- - TRBJ2-3 TRBV28 TGTGCCAGCAAGCCCGCTCCTCGGGGAGGTACGCAGTATTTT CASKPAPRGGTQYF
TRBD1 - TRBJ1-1 TRBV5-1 TGCGCCAGCAGCTCACAGACAGGGCGGAGGAGCACTGAAGCTTTCTTT CASSSQTGRRSTEAFF
- - TRBJ1-6 TRBV28 TGTGCCAGCAGTTCAGCCCAGGGGTTGTATTATAATTCACCCCTCCACTTT CASSSAQGLYYNSPLHF
- many TRBJ1-2 TRBV29-1 TGCAGCGCCGCTGACAGGTTTAACTATGGCTACACCTTC CSAADRFNYGYTF
TRBD2 few TRBJ2-2 TRBV4-2 TGTGCCAGCAGCCAAGGACTAGCGGGGAACACCGGGGAGCTGTTTTTT CASSQGLAGNTGELFF
TRBD2 few TRBJ2-3 TRBV5-1 TGCGCCAGCAGAGAACTAGCGGGAGGGCCCGCAGATACGCAGTATTTT CASRELAGGPADTQYF
TRBD2 once TRBJ2-7 TRBV10-3 TGTGCCATCAGTGAGACTAGCGGGAGCTCCTACAATGAGCAGTACTTC CAISETSGSSYNEQYF
TRBD2 - TRBJ2-7 TRBV4-1 TGCGCCAGCAGCCAAGGTAGGACTAGCTCTTCCTACGAGCAGTACTTC CASSQGRTSSSYEQYF
- few TRBJ2-5 TRBV4-1 TGCGCCAGCAGCAATATCCTGCCGACCCGCCAAGAGACCCAGTACTTC CASSNILPTRQETQYF
- - TRBJ2-3 TRBV27 TGTGCCAGCAGTTTGGCCACTTTGGGCACAGATACGCAGTATTTT CASSLATLGTDTQYF
TRBD1 many TRBJ2-3 TRBV5-1 TGTGCCAGCAGGTGGGACAGGGGCACAGATACGCAGTATTTT CASRWDRGTDTQYF
- - TRBJ2-7 TRBV20-1 TGCAGTGCTAGTGAAGACTACATATACGAGCAGTACTTC CSASEDYIYEQYF
- few TRBJ2-3 TRBV5-1 TGCGCCAGCAGCCCGGGACGAGTAGGTACAAGCACAGATACGCAGTATTTT CASSPGRVGTSTDTQYF
- - TRBJ2-4 TRBV6-5 TGTGCCAGCAGTTACGACGGAGCCAAAAACATTCAGTACTTC CASSYDGAKNIQYF
- many TRBJ2-1 TRBV9 TGTGCCAGCAGCCCCACGGCCTACAATGAGCAGTTCTTC CASSPTAYNEQFF
TRBD1 few TRBJ2-4 TRBV29-1 TGCAGCGTTTTGCCGACAGGGGGCGAGGGGGGAGCCAAAAACATTCAGTACTTC CSVLPTGGEGGAKNIQYF
- few TRBJ2-7 TRBV29-1 TGCAGCACGCTTGGCAGGGGTGAGCAGTACTTC CSTLGRGEQYF
- - TRBJ2-1 TRBV4-1 TGCGCCAGCAGCCAGCCAGGGGACAATGAGCAGTTCTTC CASSQPGDNEQFF
TRBD2 - TRBJ2-3 TRBV11-1 TGTGCCAGCAGCCACGGGACTAGCGGGAGGGTCTTCACAGATACGCAGTATTTT CASSHGTSGRVFTDTQYF
- many TRBJ2-7 TRBV29-1 TGCAGCGTTGAAGGCGGGACACTCCCCTACGAGCAGTACTTC CSVEGGTLPYEQYF
- few TRBJ2-3 TRBV12-3/TRBV12-4 TGTGCCAGCAGTTTAGGTATGGTGACAGATACGCAGTATTTT CASSLGMVTDTQYF
- few TRBJ1-2 TRBV2 TGTGCCAGCAGTGAGGGGTGGACAGTCTATGGCTACACCTTC CASSEGWTVYGYTF
TRBD2 - TRBJ2-5 TRBV5-1 TGCGCCAGCTGGCTAGCGGGCCAAGAGACCCAGTACTTC CASWLAGQETQYF
- - TRBJ1-1 TRBV7-6 TGTGCCAGCAGCTTAGAGGGAGGGGTGAACACTGAAGCTTTCTTT CASSLEGGVNTEAFF
TRBD2 - TRBJ2-7 TRBV2 TGTGCCAGCAAACCGACTAGCGGGCACTACGAGCAGTACTTC CASKPTSGHYEQYF
- - TRBJ2-7 TRBV4-2 TGTGCCAGCAGCCAAGCCAGGGAAGGCTACGAGCAGTACTTC CASSQAREGYEQYF
- - TRBJ2-1 TRBV11-1 TGTGCCAGCAGCCTTCCCCGGTATGAGCAGTTCTTC CASSLPRYEQFF
TRBD1 - TRBJ1-1 TRBV20-1 TGCAGTGCTAGAAAGGGGGCGACCATGAACACTGAAGCTTTCTTT CSARKGATMNTEAFF
- many TRBJ1-2 TRBV12-3/TRBV12-4 TGTGCCAGCAGTTTGTCGGCAGCTAACTATGGCTACACCTTC CASSLSAANYGYTF
- few TRBJ2-1 TRBV11-1 TGTGCCAGCAGTTTCCGACCCATCGGGATCTATGAGCAGTTCTTC CASSFRPIGIYEQFF
TRBD1 few TRBJ2-7 TRBV11-2 TGTGCCAGCAGCTCCTTTATCCGGGACAGATCCTACGAGCAGTACTTC CASSSFIRDRSYEQYF
- - TRBJ1-4 TRBV12-3/TRBV12-4 TGTGCCAGCAGCAGGCAGGGGACAACTAATGAAAAACTGTTTTTT CASSRQGTTNEKLFF
TRBD2 - TRBJ2-3 TRBV18 TGTGCCAGCTCACCCAAAAGCCTAGCGGGAGGCACAGATACGCAGTATTTT CASSPKSLAGGTDTQYF
- many TRBJ2-7 TRBV4-2 TGTGCCAGCAGCCAAGGGGGGCCCCTTTACGAGCAGTACTTC CASSQGGPLYEQYF
- - TRBJ1-2 TRBV6-5 TGTGCCAGCAGTTACTCGAGGCAGGGCTACCATGGCTACACCTTC CASSYSRQGYHGYTF
- - TRBJ2-1 TRBV20-1 TGCAGTGCTAGAGGTCAGGGGGGTTCTTACAATGAGCAGTTCTTC CSARGQGGSYNEQFF
- - TRBJ2-5 TRBV4-1 TGCGCCAGCAGCCAAGGCTCATGGAAGATGCAAGAGACCCAGTACTTC CASSQGSWKMQETQYF
TRBD2 few TRBJ2-7 TRBV7-9 TGTGCCAGCAGCTTCGTTGGGGGGGACTTCTCCTACGAGCAGTACTTC CASSFVGGDFSYEQYF
TRBD2 - TRBJ2-3 TRBV4-2 TGTGCCAGCAGCCAGCTCACCTCCAGTAGCGGGGGTACAGATACGCAGTATTTT CASSQLTSSSGGTDTQYF
- - TRBJ1-2 TRBV20-1 TGCAGTGCCCCTCTGGTGGAGCCCGGCTACACCTTC CSAPLVEPGYTF
- - TRBJ2-1 TRBV5-6 TGTGCCAGCAGCTTGTTGAGGGAGGACTACAATGAGCAGTTCTTC CASSLLREDYNEQFF
- - TRBJ2-3 TRBV21-1 TGTGCCAGCAGCAATCAGACCTCGGGACTAGCGAGCACAGATACGCAGTATTTT CASSNQTSGLASTDTQYF
- - TRBJ1-5 TRBV5-1 TGCGCCAGCAGCTTGAAGGACGAGATACAGCCCCAGCATTTT CASSLKDEIQPQHF
- once TRBJ1-4 TRBV4-1 TGCGCCAGCAGCCAAGGGGCGTGGAAAGAAAAACTGTTTTTT CASSQGAWKEKLFF
- - TRBJ2-1 TRBV25-1 TGTGCCAGCAGTGAAAGGGCTCGGGAGCAGTTCTTC CASSERAREQFF